One T cell receptor beta chain is described in this entry. Its antigen is not known. With 60 Vbeta and 13 Jbeta primers, the PCR was carried out. Method: immunoSEQ multiplex PCR; TCRdb's copy keeps in-frame clones and lacks some. This sample has 150,000 to 200,000 clones, with around 81% found just once. The data are from a study of cytomegalovirus exposure and HLA in healthy donors. Study as a whole: Earlier results showed 90 million to 130 million unique TCR beta sequences derived from approximately 180 million T cells. General study results and limits: Common viral pathogens seemed to be connected with several of the most significant clusters, according to a later analysis. Most subjects had HLA-A and HLA-B alleles reportedly predicted accurately by TCR beta sequences. Usually a TCR sequence was rare, but some public TCRs were found in many donors.

The CDR3 consists of 15 residues. Germline V gene lookup returns CDR1 SGDLS and CDR2 YYNGEE. V lost 3 bases, J lost 6 bases, and 15 bases lay in between. The rearrangement joins TRBV9 to TRBJ1-4, with D uncertain. The source material was PBMCs. The clonotype comes from a man in his late teens or twenties in good health and CMV-seronegative. The CDR3 reads CASSAGNAGYEKLFF. CDR3 nucleotide sequence: TGTGCCAGCAGCGCCGGGAACGCTGGCTATGAAAAACTGTTTTTT. The variable domain in full, with the rest retrieved from reference TRBV9 and TRBJ1-4, is DSGVTQTPKHLITATGQRVTLRCSPRSGDLSVYWYQQSLDQGLQFLIQYYNGEERAKGNILERFSAQQFPDLHSELNLSSLELGDSALYFCASSAGNAGYEKLFFGSGTQLSVL.